This T cell receptor beta chain was recovered during a study of T cell responses to AZD1222 COVID-19 vaccine. A word on this clone: Its antigen is as yet unknown.

Study-level findings and limits: Donors were largely white British and mainly female; clonal diversity was possibly underestimated. All repertoire sampling was performed exclusively after the peak T cell response. Nearly half of the spike-specific TCRs reportedly recognize variant regions that carry no mutations. Spike-specific TCR breadth and depth both grew after two AZD1222 doses.

The germline V gene has CDR1 SGHRS and CDR2 YFSETQ. CDR3 length: 13 amino acids. Trimming pared 1 base from V and 6 bases from J, leaving 10 bases between. Sequencing used immunoSEQ multiplex PCR; TCRdb keeps in-frame clones, though not all of them. This table has more than 140,000 clones, approximately 93% appearing once. This specimen consisted of peripheral blood, obtained on day 0 of MenACWY control vaccination. The V and J genes are TRBV5-1 and TRBJ2-5; a weak D match, TRBD2 (5 bases). This TCR was sampled from an adult in good health. The CDR3: CASSLLSGKTQYF. The CDR3 nucleotides read TGCGCCAGCAGCTTGCTATCCGGGAAGACCCAGTACTTC.